This T cell receptor (beta chain) was found in a study of T cells in Graves' hyperthyroidism and ophthalmopathy. Study background: Prior to any treatment, at the point of initial diagnosis, peripheral blood was collected.

From RNA transcripts, TCR beta CDR3 regions were amplified. Researchers ran a first-round RT-PCR on the TCR CDR3 using the HTBI primer set. Each CDR3 protein is one row after TCRdb ran MiXCR on the multiplex PCR reads. The data show hundreds of thousands of distinct CDR3 sequences, roughly 13% seen once. This clonotype was recorded many times. The ends were cut back, 0 bases at V and 8 bases at J, with 10 bases in the middle. The CDR3 length is 14 residues. Germline V CDR1 and CDR2: MNHEY, SVGAGI. This TCR was recovered from a woman in her 40s with Graves' ophthalmopathy. The sequenced material came from blood. The chain links TRBV6-5 to TRBJ1-4; no firm D call. The CDR3 sequence is CASSYSRGYEKLFF. For the CDR3, the DNA is TGTGCCAGCAGTTACTCGAGAGGGTACGAAAAACTGTTTTTT.